This T cell receptor (beta chain) was retrieved from a study of blood T cell repertoires in COVID-19. Method: immunoSEQ multiplex PCR; TCRdb's copy keeps in-frame clones and lacks some. The table lists about 140,000 clones, over 70% of them singletons. Germline-derived CDR1 and CDR2 are MNHEY and SMNVEV (reference sequence). This CDR3 comprises 14 residues. V was cut by 6 bases and J by 2 bases, with 11 bases left in between. As regards this clone: In the same sample, other DNA sequences code for this CDR3.

This receptor was identified in a man in his sixties with active or convalescent COVID-19. The V gene is TRBV27, the J gene TRBJ2-1; weak D call: TRBD2 (5 bases). Sequenced: peripheral blood. CDR3 DNA: TGTGCCAGCAGCCGCCCCGGGGCCTACAATGAGCAGTTCTTC. Its protein product is CASSRPGAYNEQFF.